This note documents a single T cell receptor (beta chain) sequence. The antigen it recognizes is unknown. The input lacks base qualities; no much larger clone sits a single base away. This record comes from a study of blood T cell repertoires in COVID-19 (TCRdb year 2020). Regarding the complete study: Samples covering the acute and convalescent phases of COVID-19 were provided by collaborators in the United States, Italy and Spain. The prospective study material was composed of cDNA or gDNA derived from T cells, B-cell-depleted T cells, or PBMCs. Subjects who had been exposed to COVID-19, were actively infected with it, or had recovered from it provided the deeply sampled blood TCRbeta repertoires that made up the dataset. The repertoires were made available in a free public database intended to serve as a resource for research on the immune response to SARS-CoV-2. Samples were obtained from the ongoing ImmuneRACE study (first 160 participants) and from about 1,300 subjects provided by 6 global collaborators. Sample metadata almost always included a de-identified subject ID, COVID-19 status, age in years and sex. Where HLA class I and class II types were available, the types were taken from metadata supplied by the sample provider, not from assay-based typing. Findings and caveats that apply to the study as a whole: How much clinical and demographic metadata was included differed by source and by participant, and the metadata was provided uncurated.

Collaborating institutions collected whole blood in K2EDTA tubes following their own protocols. Collaborator samples were shipped for TCRbeta analysis as frozen whole blood, isolated PBMCs, or DNA extracted from either sample type. The CDR3 has 16 amino acids, counting the end cysteine and phenylalanine. The kept DNA is CDR3 alone, 48 bases in frame from the first base. Unmatched junction bases come to 9, with V trimmed by 1 base and J by 6 bases. Per the germline V gene, SGHVS is the CDR1 and FQNEAQ is the CDR2. TCRbeta CDR3 regions were amplified from genomic DNA by means of the immunoSEQ Assay, a bias-controlled multiplex PCR. The source study handled its data this way. Within the assay, amplification of reference gene primers was used to estimate how many nucleated cells each sample contained. Sequence reads were collapsed and filtered to measure the absolute abundance of every unique TCRbeta CDR3 rearrangement. Productive Simpson clonality was computed per sample as the square root of Simpson's diversity index over productive rearrangements. This is the immuneACCESS table as TCRdb keeps it, with only in-frame sequences that have V and J called. A part of the clones is gone; compared with another copy, unresolved V genes explain less than half, and the rest is unexplained. That table is the source of V, J and clone size, and D and trimming were worked out from the DNA. The sample table contains around 130,000 clones; only one count was recorded for about 83% of them. Roughly 12% of the sample goes to the ten largest clones.

The receptor comes from a human donor in a cohort sampled during active COVID-19. The V and J segments used are TRBV7-8 and TRBJ2-3, and 8 junctional nucleotides match TRBD2. The sequenced sample was peripheral blood. The DNA is TGTGCCAGCAGCTTAGGGCTAGCGGGCCTCAAGGATACGCAGTATTTT. Protein translation: CASSLGLAGLKDTQYF.